Following are 19 T cell receptor beta chains from one sample sequenced in a study of T-cell reconstitution after alpha-beta-depleted transplantation in children. Researchers prepared the TCRbeta library using unique molecular identifiers, the study reports. In TCRdb, the PCR reads were re-called with MiXCR into one record per CDR3 protein. The sample comprises approximately 220,000 distinct CDR3 sequences, about a sixth of which are singletons, and roughly two fifths rests with the top ten. The sample here was PBMCs, mostly from graft donor cells, taken 360 days after TCRalphabeta/CD19-depleted stem cell transplant. These receptors all come from a male patient between 2 and 9 years old who had a stem cell transplant for acute lymphoblastic leukemia, so the T cells may come from the graft donor.

This chain links TRBV10-3 with TRBJ1-6; 9 positions agree with TRBD1. The CDR3 sequence is 14 residues long. Germline CDR1 ENHRY, CDR2 SYGVKD. With 6 bases clipped from V and 10 bases from J, the junction kept 7 bases outside the gene matches. The CDR3: CAISPGQGNSPLHF. The CDR3 region has the DNA TGTGCCATCAGCCCGGGACAGGGAAACTCACCCCTCCACTTT.

This chain connects TRBV5-1 to TRBJ2-7; D could derive from TRBD1 or TRBD2 (5 bases each). The CDR3 extends over 12 amino acids. The V gene lost 7 bases and the J gene lost 3 bases, with 11 bases spanning the gap. Germline CDR1 is SGHRS and CDR2 is YFSETQ. Written as DNA, the CDR3 is TGCGCCAGCGGGACGGATGTCTACGAGCAGTACTTC. Translation gives CASGTDVYEQYF.

This clonotype was seen a handful of times. The rearrangement uses TRBV5-1 and TRBJ2-1; 8 bases line up with TRBD1. The CDR3 is made up of 13 amino acids. Germline V gives CDR1 SGHRS, CDR2 YFSETQ. The J segment lost 8 bases and the V segment lost 3 bases, leaving 4 bases of the junction unmatched. The DNA of the CDR3 is TGCGCCAGCAGCTCTGGGACAGGCGATGAGCAGTTCTTC. The encoded protein is CASSSGTGDEQFF.

On this clonotype: Compared with germline, one end of the junction differs, possibly owing to a read error. V and J are TRBV2 and TRBJ2-2, with 16 bases identical to TRBD2. The CDR3 is 18 residues long. The germline V gene encodes CDR1 SNHLY and CDR2 FYNNEI. CDR3 protein: CAISLGTSGGANTGELFF. As DNA, the CDR3 is TGTGCCATCAGTTTAGGGACTAGCGGGGGGGCGAACACCGGGGAGCTGTTTTTT.

A few counts support this clonotype. The chain has TRBV2 and TRBJ1-1; no definite D call. Germline loops: CDR1 SNHLY, CDR2 FYNNEI. The CDR3 is made up of 12 amino acids. V shed 8 bases and J shed 4 bases, with 11 bases lying between them. For the CDR3, the DNA is TGTGCCAGCGGAGGAAGCGGCACTGAAGCTTTCTTT. Its translation: CASGGSGTEAFF.

The chain links TRBV27 to TRBJ2-4; D not certain. V dropped 4 bases and J dropped 2 bases, with 9 bases sitting between them. Germline CDR1 reads MNHEY; CDR2 reads SMNVEV (reference sequence). The CDR3 runs 14 residues. CDR3 region: CASSWDGTKNIQYF. As DNA, the CDR3 is TGTGCCAGCAGTTGGGATGGGACCAAAAACATTCAGTACTTC.

This chain joins TRBV27 and TRBJ2-7; the D gene is possibly TRBD1 (6 bases). The CDR3 runs to 14 residues. Trimming took 6 bases from V and 3 from J, leaving 15 bases between them. The germline CDR1 and CDR2 sequences are MNHEY and SMNVEV (reference sequence). The CDR3 nucleotides are TGTGCCAGCAGCGCCTCAGGACAGATCTACGAGCAGTACTTC. Protein sequence: CASSASGQIYEQYF.

This sequence joins TRBV7-9 and TRBJ2-3, with 10 bases identical to TRBD1. Germline CDR1 reads SEHNR; CDR2 reads FQNEAQ (reference sequence). J was trimmed by 4 bases and V by 3 bases; bases with no gene match: 7. The CDR3 runs to 16 residues. This CDR3 is CASSFMRQGAADTQYF. The DNA of the CDR3 is TGTGCCAGCAGCTTCATGAGACAGGGGGCCGCAGATACGCAGTATTTT.

This clonotype was seen a handful of times. The chain couples TRBV15 to TRBJ1-5; D uncertain. This CDR3 comprises 14 residues. CDR1 and CDR2 (germline): LNHNV, YYDKDF (reference sequence). With 5 bases removed from V and 6 bases from J, the gap between germline ends came to 14 bases. In DNA form, the CDR3 reads TGTGCCACCAGCCCGAGGCGTGGGTTTCAGCCCCAGCATTTT. Protein sequence: CATSPRRGFQPQHF.

V gene TRBV29-1 combines with J gene TRBJ2-1, with TRBD2 as a possible D gene (5 bases). Germline lookup yields CDR1 SQVTM and CDR2 ANQGSEA. The germline V and J ends were trimmed by 7 bases and 5 bases, with 18 bases remaining between them. The CDR3 is 14 amino acids. The CDR3 DNA reads as TGCAGCGCGGGAACTAGAAACCGACACAATGAGCAGTTCTTC. Amino acid sequence: CSAGTRNRHNEQFF.

This clonotype has a handful of counts. The V call is TRBV7-9, the J call TRBJ2-1; D is possibly TRBD1 (5 bases). The V end was cut by 3 bases, the J end by 7 bases, with 10 bases between. CDR1 and CDR2 (germline): SEHNR, FQNEAQ (reference sequence). This CDR3 comprises 13 residues. As DNA, the CDR3 is TGTGCCAGCAGCTTCTCACCAGGGAATGAGCAGTTCTTC. Protein: CASSFSPGNEQFF.

This clonotype was seen a few times. The chain joins TRBV27 to TRBJ2-2, with 8 positions matching TRBD1. This CDR3 comprises 15 residues. The junction had 2 bases not matched to a gene; V was cut back by 1 base and J by 4 bases. Germline assignment: CDR1 MNHEY and CDR2 SMNVEV (reference sequence). In DNA, the CDR3 is TGTGCCAGCAGTTTATTGCAGGGGGCCACCGGGGAGCTGTTTTTT. This codes for CASSLLQGATGELFF.

This clonotype turned up a few times. The chain is built from TRBV10-3 and TRBJ2-1; 11 bases are shared with TRBD2. Germline-derived CDR1 and CDR2 are ENHRY and SYGVKD. This CDR3 comprises 16 residues. The J segment lost 0 bases and the V segment lost 6 bases, leaving 4 bases of the junction unmatched. The CDR3 DNA reads TGTGCCATCAGGAGGACTAGCGGGCGCTCCTACAATGAGCAGTTCTTC. It is translated as CAIRRTSGRSYNEQFF.

This clonotype was picked up a small number of times. The rearrangement uses TRBV4-2 and TRBJ2-5; the D gene is possibly TRBD1 (6 bases). The length of the CDR3 is 15 residues. Between the trimmed V and J ends, which lost 4 bases and 1 base, there was a span of 13 bases. Germline-derived CDR1 and CDR2 are LGHNA and YNFKEQ. The CDR3 here is CASSRGGQIQETQYF. In DNA form, the CDR3 reads TGTGCCAGCAGCCGTGGAGGACAGATCCAAGAGACCCAGTACTTC.

The rearrangement joins TRBV6-1 to TRBJ1-5; maybe TRBD1 (5 bases). This CDR3 is 14 amino acids long. V lost 0 bases and J lost 7, with 10 bases in between. CDR1 and CDR2 (germline): MNHNS, SASEGT. The chain's CDR3 is CASSEAPRGQPQHF. CDR3 nucleotide sequence: TGTGCCAGCAGTGAAGCCCCCCGGGGGCAGCCCCAGCATTTT.

In its sample, this clonotype was seen a few times. The chain's CDR3 is CASSRGQGSYGYTF. The CDR3 region has the DNA TGTGCCAGCAGCAGGGGACAGGGGAGCTATGGCTACACCTTC. The chain links TRBV12-3 or TRBV12-4 to TRBJ1-2, with 10 nucleotides matching TRBD1. V lost 6 bases, J lost 4 bases, and 5 bases stayed unmatched. The CDR3 length is 14 residues.

The chain joins TRBV20-1 to TRBJ1-1; 11 bases match TRBD1. V lost 2 bases, J lost 4 bases, and 3 bases stayed unmatched. The germline V gene has CDR1 DFQATT and CDR2 SNEGSKA (reference sequence). The CDR3 length is 14 residues. The CDR3 sequence: CSARLGQGATEAFF. The CDR3 DNA follows: TGCAGTGCTAGACTTGGACAGGGGGCCACTGAAGCTTTCTTT.

This clonotype was seen only a few times. The genes are TRBV7-8 and TRBJ2-5, with D hard to call. Germline values: CDR1 SGHVS, CDR2 FQNEAQ. This CDR3 has 16 amino acids. With 3 bases removed from V and 1 base from J, the gap between germline ends came to 15 bases. The CDR3 DNA is TGTGCCAGCAGCTTTAGGTGGCTTTTTATCCAAGAGACCCAGTACTTC. Amino acids: CASSFRWLFIQETQYF.

The sample holds a few counts of this clonotype. J is TRBJ1-5 and V is TRBV15; a weak D match, TRBD1 (5 bases). Trimming pared 1 base from V and 7 bases from J, leaving 14 bases between. The germline CDR1 and CDR2 sequences are LNHNV and YYDKDF (reference sequence). CDR3 length: 15 amino acids. The CDR3 protein is CATSRGGGFGQPQHF. The CDR3 nucleotides are TGTGCCACCAGCAGAGGCGGGGGGTTCGGACAGCCCCAGCATTTT.